The 24 T cell receptor beta chains below all came from one sample that was sequenced in a study of shared clonotypes between healthy human individuals. Sequencing used immunoSEQ multiplex PCR; TCRdb keeps in-frame clones, though not all of them. The data hold roughly 1,600,000 clones, with 98% observed a single time. Sequencing used naive CD4+ T cells sorted from blood. Subset defined: CD45RA+ positively selected. Every receptor here comes from a man younger than 45 in good health.

The chain couples TRBV19 to TRBJ1-2; D not certain. Between the trimmed V and J ends, which lost 3 bases and 4 bases, there was a span of 12 bases. This CDR3 has 14 residues. CDR1 LNHDA and CDR2 SQIVND come from the germline V gene (reference sequence). The CDR3 bases are TGTGCCAGTAGTATCTTATCGGCTAGCTATGGCTACACCTTC. Encoded protein: CASSILSASYGYTF.

The V call is TRBV18, the J call TRBJ2-6, with D perhaps given as TRBD1 or TRBD2 (5 bases each). With 4 bases removed from V and 2 bases from J, the gap between germline ends came to 12 bases. The CDR3 length is 16 residues. The germline CDR1 and CDR2 sequences are KGHSH and LQKENI. The chain's CDR3 is CASSQGTGTGANVLTF. CDR3 bases: TGTGCCAGCTCACAAGGGACCGGCACTGGGGCCAACGTCCTGACTTTC.

This chain joins TRBV11-2 and TRBJ2-7; 10 nucleotides line up with TRBD2. In germline, CDR1 is SGHAT, CDR2 FQNNGV. V shed 2 bases, J shed 5 bases, and the junction held 9 bases outside the gene matches. The CDR3 consists of 16 residues. CDR3 nucleotides: TGTGCCAGCAGCTTACTTTCTAGCGGGAGTTTCAACGAGCAGTACTTC. This gives the protein CASSLLSSGSFNEQYF.

This chain connects TRBV19 to TRBJ2-7, with 8 bases that match TRBD2. Trimming cost V 5 bases and J 1 base; bases outside gene matches: 7. The germline CDR1 and CDR2 sequences are LNHDA and SQIVND (reference sequence). The CDR3 extends over 15 amino acids. CDR3 DNA: TGTGCCAGTAGTCGCCTCAGCGGGAGTTCCTACGAGCAGTACTTC. Translated: CASSRLSGSSYEQYF.

V usage is TRBV5-8 and J usage is TRBJ2-3; 10 bases agree with TRBD2. Trimming removed 3 bases from V and 0 bases from J; junction bases left unmatched: 4. Per germline, CDR1 SGHTS and CDR2 YDEGEE. This CDR3 contains 16 residues. The CDR3 bases are TGTGCCAGCAGCTCTAGGACTAGCGGTAGCACAGATACGCAGTATTTT. Protein sequence: CASSSRTSGSTDTQYF.

V is TRBV15 and J is TRBJ2-1, with 9 positions matching TRBD1. The junction had 7 bases not matched to a gene; V was cut back by 2 bases and J by 8 bases. There are 15 residues in the CDR3. Germline V gene sequence: CDR1 LNHNV, CDR2 YYDKDF (reference sequence). The CDR3 DNA reads as TGTGCCACCAGCAGAAACCGGGACAGGGAGCATGAGCAGTTCTTC. Translation gives CATSRNRDREHEQFF. Drawing the rest from reference TRBV15 and TRBJ2-1, the complete variable domain is DAMVIQNPRYQVTQFGKPVTLSCSQTLNHNVMYWYQQKSSQAPKLLFHYYDKDFNNEADTPDNFQSRRPNTSFCFLDIRSPGLGDTAMYLCATSRNRDREHEQFFGPGTRLTVL.

The chain links TRBV7-8 to TRBJ2-7; D is possibly TRBD2 (6 bases). The ends were cut back, 4 bases at V and 7 bases at J, with 14 bases in the middle. From germline, CDR1 is SGHVS and CDR2 FQNEAQ. The CDR3 sequence is 13 residues long. The CDR3 region is CASSSGLGLEQYF. CDR3 DNA: TGTGCCAGCAGCTCGGGACTCGGTTTGGAGCAGTACTTC.

The rearrangement links TRBV27 to TRBJ2-3; 8 nucleotides align to TRBD2. The length of the CDR3 is 16 residues. Trimming at V came to 6 bases and at J to 3 bases, leaving 11 bases not matched to a gene. CDR1 and CDR2 from the germline V gene are MNHEY and SMNVEV (reference sequence). The CDR3 bases are TGTGCCAGCAGCCCCCGGGGGACTAGAAGTACAGATACGCAGTATTTT. The encoded protein is CASSPRGTRSTDTQYF.

In the case of this clone: The same CDR3 is also encoded by other DNA sequences in this sample. The chain is built from TRBV18 and TRBJ2-1; TRBD1 agrees at 8 bases. This CDR3 has 16 residues. V dropped 3 bases and J dropped 0; count of bases not matched to a gene: 4. In germline, CDR1 is KGHSH, CDR2 LQKENI. The CDR3 is CASSPRTGSSYNEQFF. The CDR3 nucleotides are TGTGCCAGCTCACCGCGGACAGGGTCCTCCTACAATGAGCAGTTCTTC. Based on the CDR3 plus reference TRBV18 and TRBJ2-1, the full variable domain is NAGVMQNPRHLVRRRGQEARLRCSPMKGHSHVYWYRQLPEEGLKFMVYLQKENIIDESGMPKERFSAEFPKEGPSILRIQQVVRGDSAAYFCASSPRTGSSYNEQFFGPGTRLTVL.

J is TRBJ2-7 and V is TRBV5-4; 10 nucleotides match TRBD2. From germline, CDR1 is SGHNT and CDR2 YYREEE (reference sequence). J was trimmed by 2 bases and V by 4 bases; bases with no gene match: 6. This CDR3 contains 15 residues. The CDR3 sequence is CASSPRTSGAYEQYF. The CDR3 nucleotides are TGTGCCAGCAGCCCGAGGACTAGCGGAGCCTACGAGCAGTACTTC.

The chain uses TRBV19 and TRBJ2-3; D is undetermined. The germline V gene has CDR1 LNHDA and CDR2 SQIVND (reference sequence). V was cut by 6 bases and J by 2 bases, with 3 bases left in between. The CDR3 contains 11 residues. CDR3 loop: CASRLTDTQYF. The DNA for the CDR3 is TGTGCCAGTAGGCTCACAGATACGCAGTATTTT.

This chain links TRBV6-5 with TRBJ1-1, with D hard to call. V lost 0 bases, J lost 1 base, and 12 bases lay in between. In germline, CDR1 is MNHEY, CDR2 SVGAGI. CDR3 length equals 16 residues. CDR3 sequence (DNA): TGTGCCAGCAGTTACTCGTCGGCTTTGCCGAACACTGAAGCTTTCTTT. As protein: CASSYSSALPNTEAFF.

This chain uses TRBV7-2 with TRBJ2-1, with D tentatively TRBD2 (6 bases). There are 14 residues in the CDR3. V was trimmed by 6 bases and J by 8 bases, leaving 17 bases between them. The V gene's germline CDR1 is SGHTA and CDR2 FQGNSA. CDR3 nucleotide sequence: TGTGCCAGCAGGGACTACCGCGGGGCCGATGAGCAGTTCTTC. Protein product: CASRDYRGADEQFF.

CDR3 region: CASRAGNGVSYEQYF. CDR3 bases: TGTGCCAGCCGGGCGGGAAACGGTGTTTCCTACGAGCAGTACTTC. V and J are TRBV28 and TRBJ2-7; a weak D match, TRBD2 (6 bases). The CDR3 consists of 15 residues. V lost 8 bases, J lost 1 base, and 18 bases lay in between. Germline CDR1 is MDHEN and CDR2 is SYDVKM. Full variable domain (missing parts from reference TRBV28 and TRBJ2-7): DVKVTQSSRYLVKRTGEKVFLECVQDMDHENMFWYRQDPGLGLRLIYFSYDVKMKEKGDIPEGYSVSREKKERFSLILESASTNQTSMYLCASRAGNGVSYEQYFGPGTRLTVT.

This chain joins TRBV9 and TRBJ2-1; the match to TRBD2 covers 10 bases. V shed 0 bases, J shed 6 bases, and the junction held 6 bases outside the gene matches. CDR3 length: 16 amino acids. The germline V gene has CDR1 SGDLS and CDR2 YYNGEE. CDR3 sequence reads: CASSVVLAGGRNEQFF. CDR3 nucleotide sequence: TGTGCCAGCAGCGTAGTATTAGCGGGAGGTCGCAATGAGCAGTTCTTC. Complete variable domain (other parts from reference TRBV9 and TRBJ2-1): DSGVTQTPKHLITATGQRVTLRCSPRSGDLSVYWYQQSLDQGLQFLIQYYNGEERAKGNILERFSAQQFPDLHSELNLSSLELGDSALYFCASSVVLAGGRNEQFFGPGTRLTVL.

This rearrangement joins TRBV5-1 to TRBJ2-7, with D perhaps matching TRBD1 (6 bases). Germline V gives CDR1 SGHRS, CDR2 YFSETQ. V was cut by 4 bases and J by 3 bases, with 17 bases left in between. The CDR3 consists of 15 residues. Here the CDR3 reads CASSLIMTGNYEQYF. DNA of the CDR3: TGCGCCAGCAGCCTAATAATGACAGGAAACTACGAGCAGTACTTC. Looking up the rest from reference TRBV5-1 and TRBJ2-7 gives the full variable domain: KAGVTQTPRYLIKTRGQQVTLSCSPISGHRSVSWYQQTPGQGLQFLFEYFSETQRNKGNFPGRFSGRQFSNSRSEMNVSTLELGDSALYLCASSLIMTGNYEQYFGPGTRLTVT.

This sequence joins TRBV11-3 and TRBJ2-5; 9 nucleotides match TRBD1. Trimming at V came to 5 bases and at J to 2 bases, leaving 15 bases not matched to a gene. Germline V gene data show CDR1 as SGHNT and CDR2 as YENEEA. The CDR3 spans 18 residues. The CDR3: CASSARRSGGTGQETQYF. DNA for the CDR3: TGTGCCAGCAGCGCCAGGAGGTCGGGCGGGACAGGGCAAGAGACCCAGTACTTC.

Points on this clone: At the DNA level, this CDR3 is encoded by other sequences in the same sample as well. The genes are TRBV28 and TRBJ2-7; unclear D gene. The CDR3 runs to 14 residues. The V end was cut by 5 bases, the J end by 2 bases, with 13 bases between. Per the germline V gene, CDR1 is MDHEN and CDR2 is SYDVKM. CDR3 DNA sequence: TGTGCCAGCAGTGCACCCGGGCCACCCTACGAGCAGTACTTC. Amino acid sequence: CASSAPGPPYEQYF. Filled out from reference TRBV28 and TRBJ2-7, the complete variable domain reads DVKVTQSSRYLVKRTGEKVFLECVQDMDHENMFWYRQDPGLGLRLIYFSYDVKMKEKGDIPEGYSVSREKKERFSLILESASTNQTSMYLCASSAPGPPYEQYFGPGTRLTVT.

This sequence joins TRBV10-2 and TRBJ1-1; D call uncertain. The CDR3 runs 16 residues. Trimming shortened V by 2 bases and J by 0 bases, and 13 bases separated the two germline ends. Germline V gene data show CDR1 as WSHSY and CDR2 as SAAADI. The CDR3 nucleotides are TGCGCCAGCAGTGAGAGGGTTTCCCTTTTGAACACTGAAGCTTTCTTT. Translating it yields CASSERVSLLNTEAFF.

The chain combines TRBV5-1 with TRBJ1-1; TRBD1 matches at 8 bases. This CDR3 has 16 residues. The V and J ends lost 5 bases and 5 bases, in that order; junction bases with no gene match: 14. Looked up from germline, CDR1 is SGHRS and CDR2 is YFSETQ. As DNA, the CDR3 is TGCGCCAGCAGTATGGTGGCCACAGGGGGATTGACTGAAGCTTTCTTT. This encodes CASSMVATGGLTEAFF.

This rearrangement joins TRBV27 to TRBJ2-7; no definite D call. CDR1 is MNHEY and CDR2 is SMNVEV in the germline V gene (reference sequence). CDR3 length: 15 amino acids. Trimming removed 0 bases from V and 0 bases from J, with 9 bases in between. The CDR3 DNA reads as TGTGCCAGCAGTTTATCCCCCCAGTACTCCTACGAGCAGTACTTC. It translates to CASSLSPQYSYEQYF.

This CDR3 is CASSFPRGPGTEAFF. The CDR3 nucleotides read TGTGCCAGCAGCTTTCCCAGGGGGCCGGGGACTGAAGCTTTCTTT. J is TRBJ1-1 and V is TRBV5-8, with 8 bases matching TRBD1. The germline gives CDR1 SGHTS, CDR2 YDEGEE. The CDR3 consists of 15 residues. The junction had 8 bases not matched to a gene; V was cut back by 2 bases and J by 5 bases. Supplemented by reference TRBV5-8 and TRBJ1-1, the full variable domain reads EAGVTQSPTHLIKTRGQQATLRCSPISGHTSVYWYQQALGLGLQFLLWYDEGEERNRGNFPPRFSGRQFPNYSSELNVNALELEDSALYLCASSFPRGPGTEAFFGQGTRLTVV.

This rearrangement joins TRBV7-2 to TRBJ1-2, with a possible D match to TRBD1 (5 bases). The V gene lost 1 base and the J gene lost 8 bases, with 14 bases spanning the gap. CDR1 and CDR2 (germline): SGHTA, FQGNSA. This CDR3 has 14 residues. CDR3 sequence reads: CASSLETARGGYTF. Here the CDR3 DNA reads TGTGCCAGCAGCTTAGAAACGGCCCGGGGGGGCTACACCTTC.

The CDR3 nucleotides are TGTGCCAGTAGTATAGTCAGATCTACAAGTGAAGCTTTCTTT. Its protein is CASSIVRSTSEAFF. The J gene is TRBJ1-1, the V gene TRBV19, with no clear D. CDR3 length equals 14 residues. Looked up from germline, CDR1 is LNHDA and CDR2 is SQIVND (reference sequence). V was cut by 1 base and J by 7 bases, with 13 bases left in between. The full variable domain, with the rest looked up from reference TRBV19 and TRBJ1-1, is DGGITQSPKYLFRKEGQNVTLSCEQNLNHDAMYWYRQDPGQGLRLIYYSQIVNDFQKGDIAEGYSVSREKKESFPLTVTSAQKNPTAFYLCASSIVRSTSEAFFGQGTRLTVV.